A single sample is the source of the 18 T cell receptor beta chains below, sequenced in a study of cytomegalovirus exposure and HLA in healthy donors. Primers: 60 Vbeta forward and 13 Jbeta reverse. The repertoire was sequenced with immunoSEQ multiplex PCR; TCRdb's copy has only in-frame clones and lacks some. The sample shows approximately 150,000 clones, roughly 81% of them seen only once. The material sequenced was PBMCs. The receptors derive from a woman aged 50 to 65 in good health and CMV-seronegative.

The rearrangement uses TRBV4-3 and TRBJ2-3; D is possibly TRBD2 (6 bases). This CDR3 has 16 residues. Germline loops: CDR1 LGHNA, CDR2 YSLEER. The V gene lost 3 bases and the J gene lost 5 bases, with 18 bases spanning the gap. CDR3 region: CASSQYSGAGGDTQYF. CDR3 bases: TGCGCCAGCAGCCAGTATAGCGGTGCAGGTGGAGATACGCAGTATTTT.

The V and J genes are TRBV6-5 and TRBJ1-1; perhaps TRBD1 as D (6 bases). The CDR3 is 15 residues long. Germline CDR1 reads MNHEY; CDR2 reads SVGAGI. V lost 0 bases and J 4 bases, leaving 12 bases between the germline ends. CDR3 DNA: TGTGCCAGCAGTTACTCGACACAGGGAAGCACTGAAGCTTTCTTT. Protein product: CASSYSTQGSTEAFF.

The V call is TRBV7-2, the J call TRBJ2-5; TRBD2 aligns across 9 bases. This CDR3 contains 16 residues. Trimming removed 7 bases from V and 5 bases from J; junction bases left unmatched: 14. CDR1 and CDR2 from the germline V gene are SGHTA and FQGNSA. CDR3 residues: CASTPRRGGLGETQYF. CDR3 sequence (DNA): TGTGCCAGCACCCCTAGGCGGGGGGGCTTAGGGGAGACCCAGTACTTC.

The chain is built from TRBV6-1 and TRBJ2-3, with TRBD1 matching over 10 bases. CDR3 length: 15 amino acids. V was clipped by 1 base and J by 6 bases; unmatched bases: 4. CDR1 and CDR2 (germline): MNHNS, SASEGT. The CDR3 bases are TGTGCCAGCAGTGAAGGACAGGGGGCCGTCGATACGCAGTATTTT. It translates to CASSEGQGAVDTQYF.

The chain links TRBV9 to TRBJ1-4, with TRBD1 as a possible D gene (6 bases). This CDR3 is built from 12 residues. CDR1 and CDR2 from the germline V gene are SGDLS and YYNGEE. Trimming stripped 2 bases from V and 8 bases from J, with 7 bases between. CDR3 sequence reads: CASSVRGEKLFF. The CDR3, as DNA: TGTGCCAGCAGCGTTAGGGGGGAAAAACTGTTTTTT. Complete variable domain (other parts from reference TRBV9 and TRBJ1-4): DSGVTQTPKHLITATGQRVTLRCSPRSGDLSVYWYQQSLDQGLQFLIQYYNGEERAKGNILERFSAQQFPDLHSELNLSSLELGDSALYFCASSVRGEKLFFGSGTQLSVL.

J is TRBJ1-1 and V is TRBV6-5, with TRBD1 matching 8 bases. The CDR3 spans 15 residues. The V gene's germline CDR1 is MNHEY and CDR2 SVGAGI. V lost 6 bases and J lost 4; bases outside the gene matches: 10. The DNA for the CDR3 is TGTGCCAGCAGGCTACTACGGACAGGGACCACTGAAGCTTTCTTT. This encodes CASRLLRTGTTEAFF.

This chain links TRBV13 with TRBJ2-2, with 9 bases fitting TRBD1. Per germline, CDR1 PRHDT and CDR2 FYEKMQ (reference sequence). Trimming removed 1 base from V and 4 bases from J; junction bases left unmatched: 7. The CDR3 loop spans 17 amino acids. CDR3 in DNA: TGTGCCAGCAGCTTAGTCCCACAGGGGGCCGTCACCGGGGAGCTGTTTTTT. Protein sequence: CASSLVPQGAVTGELFF. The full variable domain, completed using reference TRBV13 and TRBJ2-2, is AAGVIQSPRHLIKEKRETATLKCYPIPRHDTVYWYQQGPGQDPQFLISFYEKMQSDKGSIPDRFSAQQFSDYHSELNMSSLELGDSALYFCASSLVPQGAVTGELFFGEGSRLTVL.

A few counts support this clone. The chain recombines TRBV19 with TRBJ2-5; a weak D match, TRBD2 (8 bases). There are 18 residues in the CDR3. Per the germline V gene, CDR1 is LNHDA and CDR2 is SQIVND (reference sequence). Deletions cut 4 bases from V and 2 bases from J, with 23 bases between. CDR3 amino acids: CASSTGRGVPRGQETQYF. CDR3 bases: TGTGCCAGTAGTACCGGGCGGGGGGTGCCCAGGGGGCAAGAGACCCAGTACTTC.

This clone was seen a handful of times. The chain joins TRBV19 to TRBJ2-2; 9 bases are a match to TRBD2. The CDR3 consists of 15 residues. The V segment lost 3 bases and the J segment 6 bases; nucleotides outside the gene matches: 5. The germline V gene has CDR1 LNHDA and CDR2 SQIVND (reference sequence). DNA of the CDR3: TGTGCCAGTAGTATTATAGCGGGAGTCTCCGGGGAGCTGTTTTTT. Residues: CASSIIAGVSGELFF. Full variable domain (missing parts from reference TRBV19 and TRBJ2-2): DGGITQSPKYLFRKEGQNVTLSCEQNLNHDAMYWYRQDPGQGLRLIYYSQIVNDFQKGDIAEGYSVSREKKESFPLTVTSAQKNPTAFYLCASSIIAGVSGELFFGEGSRLTVL.

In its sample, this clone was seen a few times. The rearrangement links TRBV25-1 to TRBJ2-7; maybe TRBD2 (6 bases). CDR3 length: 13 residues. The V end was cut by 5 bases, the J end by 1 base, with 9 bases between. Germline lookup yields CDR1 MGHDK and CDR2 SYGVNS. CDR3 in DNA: TGTGCCAGCAGTCTTGGAGGGTCCTACGAGCAGTACTTC. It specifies CASSLGGSYEQYF.

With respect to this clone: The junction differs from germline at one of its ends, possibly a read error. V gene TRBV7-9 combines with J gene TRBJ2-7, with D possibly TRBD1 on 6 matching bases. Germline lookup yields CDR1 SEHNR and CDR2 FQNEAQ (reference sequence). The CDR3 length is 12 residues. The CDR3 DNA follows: TGTTCCAGCAGCTTACAGGGCAACGAGCAGTACTTC. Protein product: CSSSLQGNEQYF.

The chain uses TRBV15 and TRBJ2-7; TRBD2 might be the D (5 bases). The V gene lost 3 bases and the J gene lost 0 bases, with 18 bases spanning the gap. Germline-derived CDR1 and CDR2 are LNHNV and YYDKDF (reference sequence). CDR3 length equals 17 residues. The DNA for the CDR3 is TGTGCCACCAGCAGGAGGGATGAAGAGAGGCCCTCCTACGAGCAGTACTTC. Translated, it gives CATSRRDEERPSYEQYF.

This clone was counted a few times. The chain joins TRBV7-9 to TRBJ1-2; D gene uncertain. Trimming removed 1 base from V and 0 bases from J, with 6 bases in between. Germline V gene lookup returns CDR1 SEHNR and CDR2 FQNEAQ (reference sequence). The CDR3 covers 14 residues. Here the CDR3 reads CASSLDSPNYGYTF. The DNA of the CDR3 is TGTGCCAGCAGCTTAGACAGTCCTAACTATGGCTACACCTTC. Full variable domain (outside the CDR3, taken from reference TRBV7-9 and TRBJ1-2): DTGVSQNPRHKITKRGQNVTFRCDPISEHNRLYWYRQTLGQGPEFLTYFQNEAQLEKSRLLSDRFSAERPKGSFSTLEIQRTEQGDSAMYLCASSLDSPNYGYTFGSGTRLTVV.

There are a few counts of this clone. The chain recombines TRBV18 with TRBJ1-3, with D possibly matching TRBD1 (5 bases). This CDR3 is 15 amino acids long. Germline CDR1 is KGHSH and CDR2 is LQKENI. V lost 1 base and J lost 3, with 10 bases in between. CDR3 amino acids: CASSPLSGDGNTIYF. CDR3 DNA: TGTGCCAGCTCACCACTGTCGGGGGATGGAAACACCATATATTTT.

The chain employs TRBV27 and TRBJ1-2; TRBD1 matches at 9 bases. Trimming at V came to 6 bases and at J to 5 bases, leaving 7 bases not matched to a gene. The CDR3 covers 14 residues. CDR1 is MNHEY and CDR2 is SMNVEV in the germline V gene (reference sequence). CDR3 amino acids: CASRGTGLTYGYTF. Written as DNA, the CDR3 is TGTGCCAGCAGGGGGACAGGGCTTACATATGGCTACACCTTC.

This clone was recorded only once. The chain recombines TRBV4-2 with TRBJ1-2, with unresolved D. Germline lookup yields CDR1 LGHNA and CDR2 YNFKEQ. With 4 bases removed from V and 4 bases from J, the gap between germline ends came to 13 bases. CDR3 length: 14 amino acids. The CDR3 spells CASSPRLGVYGYTF. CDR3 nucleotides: TGTGCCAGCAGCCCGAGATTGGGCGTCTATGGCTACACCTTC.

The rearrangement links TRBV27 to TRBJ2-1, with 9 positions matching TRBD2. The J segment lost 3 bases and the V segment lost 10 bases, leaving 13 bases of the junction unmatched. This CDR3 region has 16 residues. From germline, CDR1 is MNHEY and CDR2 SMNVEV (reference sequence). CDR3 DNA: TGTGCCACCCTAAGTCGAGCGGGAGGCGACTACAATGAGCAGTTCTTC. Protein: CATLSRAGGDYNEQFF.

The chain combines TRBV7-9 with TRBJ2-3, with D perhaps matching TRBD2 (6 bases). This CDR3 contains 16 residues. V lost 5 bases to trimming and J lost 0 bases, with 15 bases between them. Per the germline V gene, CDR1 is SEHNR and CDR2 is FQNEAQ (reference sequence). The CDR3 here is CASSPGGTPSTDTQYF. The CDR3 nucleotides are TGTGCCAGCAGCCCAGGAGGGACTCCTAGCACAGATACGCAGTATTTT.